A selection of T cell receptor beta chains follows, all from one sample in a study of cytomegalovirus exposure and HLA in healthy donors. Repertoires were generated with immunoSEQ multiplex PCR, while TCRdb's copy carries only in-frame clones and drops some. The sample lists over 100,000 clones, about 70% seen once, with 6% to 8% in the top ten. Specimen: PBMCs. All receptors come from a male donor in good health and CMV-seronegative. Each CDR3 is given with its conserved first and last residue. The D gene is left open where the match is weak. Where a row states a size, it is once, few, many or the class of an expanded clone; other rows omit it.

D: TRBD2; V: TRBV27; J: TRBJ2-5; size: NA; DNA: TGTGCCAGCAGTCCTCGGGGGGGGCAAGAGACCCAGTACTTC; CDR3: CASSPRGGQETQYF
D: NA; V: TRBV7-2; J: TRBJ1-6; size: NA; DNA: TGTGCCAGCAGCTTATCGCGGCGGGGGAATAATTCACCCCTCCACTTT; CDR3: CASSLSRRGNNSPLHF
D: TRBD2; V: TRBV19; J: TRBJ2-1; size: NA; DNA: TGTGCCAGTAGAAAACTAGCGGGAGCCGGCTACAATGAGCAGTTCTTC; CDR3: CASRKLAGAGYNEQFF
D: TRBD1; V: TRBV28; J: TRBJ1-2; size: NA; DNA: TGTGCCAGCAGTTTCCCGGGACAGGGGCAGTATGGCTACACCTTC; CDR3: CASSFPGQGQYGYTF
D: NA; V: TRBV18; J: TRBJ1-5; size: few; DNA: TGTGCCAGCTCACCACTGAGAGACTCGGCTAATCAGCCCCAGCATTTT; CDR3: CASSPLRDSANQPQHF
D: TRBD1; V: TRBV15; J: TRBJ1-5; size: once; DNA: TGTGCCACCAGCAGAGAGACAGGGGGCAGTAGCAATCAGCCCCAGCATTTT; CDR3: CATSRETGGSSNQPQHF
D: TRBD1; V: TRBV11-1; J: TRBJ1-4; size: NA; DNA: TGTGCCAGCAGCCCGGCGACAGGGGGCAGTGAAAAACTGTTTTTT; CDR3: CASSPATGGSEKLFF
D: NA; V: TRBV14; J: TRBJ2-5; size: NA; DNA: TGTGCCAGCAGCCAAGGGCAGGTGGGGACCCAGTACTTC; CDR3: CASSQGQVGTQYF
D: NA; V: TRBV7-9; J: TRBJ2-6; size: few; DNA: TGTGCCAGCAGCCCCCGTGGGGCCAACGTCCTGACTTTC; CDR3: CASSPRGANVLTF
D: NA; V: TRBV28; J: TRBJ2-5; size: few; DNA: TGTGCCAGCAGTTCATACGTCCGGGGATACCAAGAGACCCAGTACTTC; CDR3: CASSSYVRGYQETQYF
D: NA; V: TRBV2; J: TRBJ2-3; size: NA; DNA: TGTGCCAGCAGGCGGACTACCTCCACAGATACGCAGTATTTT; CDR3: CASRRTTSTDTQYF
D: NA; V: TRBV9; J: TRBJ2-7; size: NA; DNA: TGTGCCAGCGCGGCGAGCGCCTTCGGCCACGAGCAGTACTTC; CDR3: CASAASAFGHEQYF
D: NA; V: TRBV27; J: TRBJ1-5; size: few; DNA: TGTGCCAGCAGTCCCGTGGTCGGTCAGCCCCAGCATTTT; CDR3: CASSPVVGQPQHF
D: NA; V: TRBV5-6; J: TRBJ1-5; size: few; DNA: TGTGCCAGCAGCTTGAGGGGTAATCAGCCCCAGCATTTT; CDR3: CASSLRGNQPQHF
D: NA; V: TRBV28; J: TRBJ2-7; size: NA; DNA: TGTGCCAGCAGTTTCCCCTGGGGGGGGGCTTCCTACGAGCAGTACTTC; CDR3: CASSFPWGGASYEQYF
D: NA; V: TRBV7-2; J: TRBJ1-2; size: NA; DNA: TGTGCCAGCAGCTTAGACAGGATAAGAGCTAACTATGGCTACACCTTC; CDR3: CASSLDRIRANYGYTF
D: TRBD2; V: TRBV4-3; J: TRBJ2-3; size: NA; DNA: TGCGCCAGCAGTCCATCAACTAGCGGTGCTCAAGATACGCAGTATTTT; CDR3: CASSPSTSGAQDTQYF
D: NA; V: TRBV28; J: TRBJ1-1; size: few; DNA: TGTGCCAGCATACAACACACTGAAGCTTTCTTT; CDR3: CASIQHTEAFF
D: NA; V: TRBV5-1; J: TRBJ2-1; size: few; DNA: TGCGCCAGCAGCTTGGGACAGGTAGAGAATGAGCAGTTCTTC; CDR3: CASSLGQVENEQFF
D: TRBD2; V: TRBV11-1; J: TRBJ2-5; size: once; DNA: TGTGCCAGCAGCCCAACGCGACTAGCGGGGGGGCGGCTTCAAGAGACCCAGTACTTC; CDR3: CASSPTRLAGGRLQETQYF
D: NA; V: TRBV9; J: TRBJ2-3; size: NA; DNA: TGTGCCAGCAGCGTAGACCCAGGGCTTAGCACAGATACGCAGTATTTT; CDR3: CASSVDPGLSTDTQYF
D: TRBD1; V: TRBV7-2; J: TRBJ1-4; size: NA; DNA: TGTGCCAGCAGCTTAAACAGGGGGACTAATGAAAAACTGTTTTTT; CDR3: CASSLNRGTNEKLFF
D: NA; V: TRBV2; J: TRBJ2-3; size: few; DNA: TGTGCCAGCAGTGAAGACTTACTTAGCACAGATACGCAGTATTTT; CDR3: CASSEDLLSTDTQYF
D: TRBD2; V: TRBV30; J: TRBJ2-1; size: NA; DNA: TGTGCCTGGGCCGGGACTAGCATACACAGTGAGCAGTTCTTC; CDR3: CAWAGTSIHSEQFF
D: TRBD2; V: TRBV27; J: TRBJ2-3; size: NA; DNA: TGTGCCAGCAGTTCCTTCGGGGGGACTAGCACAGATACGCAGTATTTT; CDR3: CASSSFGGTSTDTQYF
D: NA; V: TRBV6-5; J: TRBJ1-2; size: NA; DNA: TGTGCCAGCACAGAGGGCGTGAACTATGGCTACACCTTC; CDR3: CASTEGVNYGYTF
D: TRBD2; V: TRBV7-2; J: TRBJ2-3; size: NA; DNA: TGTGCCAGCAGCCGAAGGACTAGCGGGAGAACGGGGGCAGATACGCAGTATTTT; CDR3: CASSRRTSGRTGADTQYF
D: NA; V: TRBV5-1; J: TRBJ2-7; size: NA; DNA: TGCGCCAGCAGCTTGAATTCGGGTTCCTACGAGCAGTACTTC; CDR3: CASSLNSGSYEQYF
D: NA; V: TRBV20-1; J: TRBJ2-7; size: once; DNA: TGCAGTGCTAGTCCAGCGCGAGAGCAGTACTTC; CDR3: CSASPAREQYF
D: TRBD2; V: TRBV6-5; J: TRBJ2-7; size: once; DNA: TGTGCCAGCAGTTCCACTAGCGGCCTATACGAGCAGTACTTC; CDR3: CASSSTSGLYEQYF
D: TRBD1; V: TRBV28; J: TRBJ2-3; size: NA; DNA: TGTGCCAGCAGATTTGACAGGGGCCTCACAGATACGCAGTATTTT; CDR3: CASRFDRGLTDTQYF
D: TRBD2; V: TRBV6-1; J: TRBJ2-3; size: NA; DNA: TGTGCCACCCTCCGGGGGGGTAGCACAGATACGCAGTATTTT; CDR3: CATLRGGSTDTQYF
D: NA; V: TRBV7-2; J: TRBJ1-5; size: few; DNA: TGTGCCAGCAGCCTAAACGGAGATAGCAATCAGCCCCAGCATTTT; CDR3: CASSLNGDSNQPQHF
D: TRBD1; V: TRBV4-3; J: TRBJ2-7; size: few; DNA: TGCGCCAGCAGCCAAGATCTCACAGGGGGCGAACCCGTCTACGAGCAGTACTTC; CDR3: CASSQDLTGGEPVYEQYF
D: NA; V: TRBV7-9; J: TRBJ1-2; size: NA; DNA: TGTTCCAGCAGCACCGACAGAGCCCACTATGGCTACACCTTC; CDR3: CSSSTDRAHYGYTF
D: NA; V: TRBV6-5; J: TRBJ2-7; size: NA; DNA: TGTGCCAGCAGTTACACTGCCGTCTCCGAGCAGTACTTC; CDR3: CASSYTAVSEQYF
D: NA; V: TRBV4-3; J: TRBJ2-7; size: NA; DNA: TGCGCCAGCAGCCAAGATAGCAGGGCCCCCTACGAGCAGTACTTC; CDR3: CASSQDSRAPYEQYF
D: NA; V: TRBV18; J: TRBJ1-1; size: NA; DNA: TGTGCCAGCTCATCGGCTCGACAGTTTGAAGCTTTCTTT; CDR3: CASSSARQFEAFF
D: TRBD1; V: TRBV27; J: TRBJ2-3; size: NA; DNA: TGTGCCAGCAGTTCCGGACAGGGGTTGGCAGATACGCAGTATTTT; CDR3: CASSSGQGLADTQYF
D: NA; V: TRBV30; J: TRBJ1-1; size: NA; DNA: TGTGCCTGGAAGGGGCAGCCGAACACTGAAGCTTTCTTT; CDR3: CAWKGQPNTEAFF
D: NA; V: TRBV11-2; J: TRBJ2-3; size: NA; DNA: TGTGCCAGCAGCTTAGATCGGACAGCCGCTACGCAGTATTTT; CDR3: CASSLDRTAATQYF
D: TRBD2; V: TRBV11-3; J: TRBJ2-1; size: NA; DNA: TGTGCCAGCAGCTTAGGACTAGCAGACGAAAATAGCTCCTACAATGAGCAGTTCTTC; CDR3: CASSLGLADENSSYNEQFF
D: TRBD2; V: TRBV9; J: TRBJ2-1; size: NA; DNA: TGTGCCAGCAGCGTGGGAATTCGGACTAGCGGGCCCTCCTACAATGAGCAGTTCTTC; CDR3: CASSVGIRTSGPSYNEQFF
D: TRBD1; V: TRBV28; J: TRBJ2-3; size: NA; DNA: TGTGCCAGCAGCCAACCGTCGGGACAGGGTTTTCCCCTGGGACCAGATACGCAGTATTTT; CDR3: CASSQPSGQGFPLGPDTQYF
D: TRBD2; V: TRBV27; J: TRBJ2-7; size: NA; DNA: TGTGCCAGCAAGCGGGGGGGCATCTCCTACGAGCAGTACTTC; CDR3: CASKRGGISYEQYF
D: TRBD2; V: TRBV27; J: TRBJ2-3; size: NA; DNA: TGTGCCAGCAGTTGGACTAGCGGCTTCACAGATACGCAGTATTTT; CDR3: CASSWTSGFTDTQYF
D: TRBD2; V: TRBV15; J: TRBJ2-1; size: NA; DNA: TGTGCCACCAGCACAGTGTTGGCGGGTGGGGGGGACAATGAGCAGTTCTTC; CDR3: CATSTVLAGGGDNEQFF
D: TRBD1; V: TRBV6-1; J: TRBJ2-7; size: few; DNA: TGTGCCAGCAGTGAGCGACAGGGGGGACCCTACGAGCAGTACTTC; CDR3: CASSERQGGPYEQYF
D: TRBD1; V: TRBV5-1; J: TRBJ2-7; size: NA; DNA: TGCGCCAGCATATCCGACAGGGTGGGGAACGAGCAGTACTTC; CDR3: CASISDRVGNEQYF
D: NA; V: TRBV14; J: TRBJ2-1; size: NA; DNA: TGTGCCAGCAGCCAAGATTTGGTGGGGGGTTCCTACAATGAGCAGTTCTTC; CDR3: CASSQDLVGGSYNEQFF
D: TRBD2; V: TRBV5-4; J: TRBJ2-5; size: NA; DNA: TGTGCCAGCAGCTCCCTAGCGGGGGGGCGAAAAGAGACCCAGTACTTC; CDR3: CASSSLAGGRKETQYF